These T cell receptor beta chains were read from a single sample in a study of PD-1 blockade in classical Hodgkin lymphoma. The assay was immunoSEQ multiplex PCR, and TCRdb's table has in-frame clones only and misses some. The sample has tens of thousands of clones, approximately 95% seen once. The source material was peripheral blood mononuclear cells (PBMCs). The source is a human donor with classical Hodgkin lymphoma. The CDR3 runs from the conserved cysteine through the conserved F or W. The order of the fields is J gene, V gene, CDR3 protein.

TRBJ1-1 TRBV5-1 CASSWGQANTEAFF
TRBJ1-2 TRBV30 CAWRLFYGYTF
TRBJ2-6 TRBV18 CASSPLEASSGANVLTF
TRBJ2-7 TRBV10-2 CASSVATSSYEQYF
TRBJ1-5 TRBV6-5 CASNKAGNGQPQHF
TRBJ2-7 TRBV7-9 CASTLATGTSYEQYF
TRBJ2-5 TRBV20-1 CSARMETQYF
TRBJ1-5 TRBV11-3 CASSLAVNQPQHF
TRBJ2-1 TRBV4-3 CASSQGYPRLAGGPHEQFF
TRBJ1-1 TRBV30 CAGKKNRVGTEAFF
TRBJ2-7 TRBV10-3 CAISDRDRSSYEQYF
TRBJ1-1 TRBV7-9 CASSLDMNTEAFF
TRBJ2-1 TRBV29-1 CSVEREYNEQFF
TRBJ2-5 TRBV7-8 CASSTRLRETQYF
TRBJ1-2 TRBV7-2 CASSQGPRYGYTF
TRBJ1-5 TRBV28 CASSHKSQHF
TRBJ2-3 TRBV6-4 CASSDSVGDTDTQYF
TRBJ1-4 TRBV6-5 CASRAKWNEKLFF
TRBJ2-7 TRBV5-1 CASSATGGPYEQYF
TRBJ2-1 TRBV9 CASSVLGGNYNEQFF
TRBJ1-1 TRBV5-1 CASSRTGGFFTEAFF
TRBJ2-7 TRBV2 CASSNEGRQQYF
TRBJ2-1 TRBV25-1 CASSDMTARGLKNEQFF
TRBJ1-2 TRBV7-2 CASSPTGTHGSTF
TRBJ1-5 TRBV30 CAWSPFGGTNSNQPQHF
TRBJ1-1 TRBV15 CATSRDFRDTEAFF
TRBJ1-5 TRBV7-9 CASSLVTGGGNQPQHF
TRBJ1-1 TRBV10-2 CASRGQLNTEAFF
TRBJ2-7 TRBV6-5 CASSYGRNEQYF
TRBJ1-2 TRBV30 CAWGTGGSYGYTF
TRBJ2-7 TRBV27 CASSWGGTPPLYEQYF
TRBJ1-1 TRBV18 CASSPREGHTEAFF
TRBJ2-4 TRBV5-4 CASSHRDRLYDGKNIQYF
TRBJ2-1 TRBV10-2 CASSGLAVLGEQFF
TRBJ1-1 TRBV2 CASSGEGTTEAFF
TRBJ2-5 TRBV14 CASSPQIVDLYQETQYF
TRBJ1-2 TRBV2 CASRDRAREGYTF
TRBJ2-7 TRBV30 CAWRRDRGAWEQYF